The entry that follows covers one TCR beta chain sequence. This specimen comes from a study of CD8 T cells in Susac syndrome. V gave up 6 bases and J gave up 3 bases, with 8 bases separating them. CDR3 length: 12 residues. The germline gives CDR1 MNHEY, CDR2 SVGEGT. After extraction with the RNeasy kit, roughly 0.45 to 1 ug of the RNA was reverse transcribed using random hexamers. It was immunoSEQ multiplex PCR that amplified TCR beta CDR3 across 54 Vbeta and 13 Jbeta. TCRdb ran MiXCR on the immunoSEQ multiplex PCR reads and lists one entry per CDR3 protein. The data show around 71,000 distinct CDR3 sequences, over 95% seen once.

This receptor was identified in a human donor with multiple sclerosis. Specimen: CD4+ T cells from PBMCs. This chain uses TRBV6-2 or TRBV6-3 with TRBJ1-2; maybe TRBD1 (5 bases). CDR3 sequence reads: CASSLGHYGYTF. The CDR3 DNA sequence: TGTGCCAGCAGCTTGGGACACTATGGCTACACCTTC.